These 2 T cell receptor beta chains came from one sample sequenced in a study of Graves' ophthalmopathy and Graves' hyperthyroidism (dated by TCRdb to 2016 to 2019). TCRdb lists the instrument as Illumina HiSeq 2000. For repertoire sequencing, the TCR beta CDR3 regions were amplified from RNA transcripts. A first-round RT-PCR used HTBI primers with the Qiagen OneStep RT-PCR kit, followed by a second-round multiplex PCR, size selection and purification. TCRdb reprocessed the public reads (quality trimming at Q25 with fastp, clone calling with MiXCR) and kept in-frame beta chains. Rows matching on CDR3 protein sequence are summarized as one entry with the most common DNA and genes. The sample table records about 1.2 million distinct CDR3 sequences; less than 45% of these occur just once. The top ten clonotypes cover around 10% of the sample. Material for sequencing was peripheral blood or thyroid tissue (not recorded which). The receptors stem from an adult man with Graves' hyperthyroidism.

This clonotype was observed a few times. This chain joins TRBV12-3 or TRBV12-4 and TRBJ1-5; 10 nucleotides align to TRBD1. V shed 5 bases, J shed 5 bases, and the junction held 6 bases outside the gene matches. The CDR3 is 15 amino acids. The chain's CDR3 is CASSLRTGGDQPQHF. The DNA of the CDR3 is TGTGCCAGCAGTCTCCGGACAGGGGGGGATCAGCCCCAGCATTTT.

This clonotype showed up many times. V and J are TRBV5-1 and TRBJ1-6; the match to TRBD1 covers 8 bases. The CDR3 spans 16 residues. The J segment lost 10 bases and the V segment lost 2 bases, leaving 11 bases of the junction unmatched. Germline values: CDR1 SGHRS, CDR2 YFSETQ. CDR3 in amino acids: CASSLTETGDGSPLHF. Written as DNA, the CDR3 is TGCGCCAGCAGCTTAACAGAGACAGGGGACGGCTCACCCCTCCACTTT.